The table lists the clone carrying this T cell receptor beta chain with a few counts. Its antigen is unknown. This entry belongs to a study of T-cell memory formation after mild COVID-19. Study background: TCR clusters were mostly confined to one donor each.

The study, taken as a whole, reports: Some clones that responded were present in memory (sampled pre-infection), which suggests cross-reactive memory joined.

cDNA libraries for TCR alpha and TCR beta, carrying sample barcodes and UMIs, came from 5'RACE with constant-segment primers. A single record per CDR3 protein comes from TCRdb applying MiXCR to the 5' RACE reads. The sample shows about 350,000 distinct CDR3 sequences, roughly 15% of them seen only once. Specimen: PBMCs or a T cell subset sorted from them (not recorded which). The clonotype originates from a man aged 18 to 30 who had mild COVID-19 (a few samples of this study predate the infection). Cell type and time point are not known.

CDR3 coding DNA: TGTGCCAGCAGCATGAACAGTGAAGCTTTCTTT. This translates into CASSMNSEAFF. The chain links TRBV21-1 to TRBJ1-1. TRBV21-1 is described as a pseudogene. The CDR3 runs 11 residues.